The 5 T cell receptor beta chains in this list originate from one sample, sequenced in a study of neurological immune-mediated disorders. TCRdb re-called the 5' RACE reads through MiXCR, storing one row per CDR3 protein. The data contain over 11,000 distinct CDR3 sequences, roughly 7% of them singletons. The sequencing input was CD8+ T cells from blood. The receptors were sampled from a woman aged 40 to 50 in good health.

This clonotype has at least ten counts. The V and J genes are TRBV28 and TRBJ2-1, with 8 bases lining up with TRBD2. CDR3 size: 18 residues. The V gene end was trimmed by 6 bases and the J gene end by 0 bases; junction bases not matched to a gene: 13. The germline V gene has CDR1 MDHEN and CDR2 SYDVKM. The CDR3 loop reads CASSPPPGGDVSYNEQFF. The CDR3 DNA sequence: TGTGCCAGCAGCCCTCCCCCGGGGGGGGACGTCTCCTACAATGAGCAGTTCTTC. Full variable domain (outside the CDR3, taken from reference TRBV28 and TRBJ2-1): DVKVTQSSRYLVKRTGEKVFLECVQDMDHENMFWYRQDPGLGLRLIYFSYDVKMKEKGDIPEGYSVSREKKERFSLILESASTNQTSMYLCASSPPPGGDVSYNEQFFGPGTRLTVL.

This clonotype was observed at least ten times. Written as DNA, the CDR3 is TGTGCCAGCAGTGCCCCGGACTCTGAGGGGAGGACGCAGTATTTT. Protein: CASSAPDSEGRTQYF. J is TRBJ2-3 and V is TRBV28; D possibly corresponds to TRBD2 (6 bases). The V gene lost 5 bases and the J gene lost 9 bases, with 21 bases spanning the gap. This CDR3 region has 15 residues. Germline V gives CDR1 MDHEN, CDR2 SYDVKM.

This clonotype was observed many times. This sequence joins TRBV20-1 and TRBJ2-1, with D unresolved. Trimming left V 0 bases short and J 4 bases short, with 10 bases between. From germline, CDR1 is DFQATT and CDR2 SNEGSKA (reference sequence). This CDR3 region has 14 residues. The CDR3: CSARDLATYNEQFF. The DNA of the CDR3 is TGCAGTGCTAGAGACCTCGCTACGTACAATGAGCAGTTCTTC.

This clonotype was picked up many times. This chain joins TRBV6-2 or TRBV6-3 and TRBJ1-1; no firm D call. Germline assignment: CDR1 MNHEY and CDR2 SVGEGT. V was cut by 2 bases and J by 8 bases, with 6 bases left in between. The length of the CDR3 is 11 residues. CDR3 nucleotides: TGTGCCAGCAGTTACGGGTGGGAAGCTTTCTTT. It translates to CASSYGWEAFF.

This clonotype was seen many times. DNA for the CDR3: TGTGCCAGCAGCACCCTCGGCGTAGGACCGAGGGACCCGTACTTC. Translated, it gives CASSTLGVGPRDPYF. The chain combines TRBV7-2 with TRBJ2-7, with D perhaps being TRBD1 or TRBD2 (5 bases each). Germline lookup yields CDR1 SGHTA and CDR2 FQGNSA. The CDR3 spans 15 residues. Trimming removed 5 bases at V and 12 bases at J, with 26 bases between.